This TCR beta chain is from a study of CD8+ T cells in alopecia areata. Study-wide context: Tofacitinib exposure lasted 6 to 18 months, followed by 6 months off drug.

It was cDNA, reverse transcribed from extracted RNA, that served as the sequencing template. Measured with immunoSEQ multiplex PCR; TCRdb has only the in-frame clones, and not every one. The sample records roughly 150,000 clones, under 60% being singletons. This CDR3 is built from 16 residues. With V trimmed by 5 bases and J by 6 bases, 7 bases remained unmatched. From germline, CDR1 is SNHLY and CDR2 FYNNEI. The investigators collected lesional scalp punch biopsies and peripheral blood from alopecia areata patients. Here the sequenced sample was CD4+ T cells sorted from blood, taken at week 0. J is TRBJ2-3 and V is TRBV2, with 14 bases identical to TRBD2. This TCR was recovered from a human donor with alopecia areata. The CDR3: CASSPTSGGAVDTQYF. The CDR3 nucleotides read TGTGCCAGCAGTCCGACTAGCGGGGGGGCTGTGGATACGCAGTATTTT.